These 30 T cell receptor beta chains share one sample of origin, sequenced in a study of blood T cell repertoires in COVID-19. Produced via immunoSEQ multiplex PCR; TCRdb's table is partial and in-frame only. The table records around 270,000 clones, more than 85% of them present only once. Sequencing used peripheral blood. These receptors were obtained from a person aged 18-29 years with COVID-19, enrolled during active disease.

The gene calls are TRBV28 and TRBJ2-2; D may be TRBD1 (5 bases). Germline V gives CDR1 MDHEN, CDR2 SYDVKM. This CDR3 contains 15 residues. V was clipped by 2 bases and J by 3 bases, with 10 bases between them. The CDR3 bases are TGTGCCAGCAGTTTAGGGGCACCCGACACCGGGGAGCTGTTTTTT. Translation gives CASSLGAPDTGELFF.

The chain's CDR3 is CASSQGSSGSHNEQFF. As DNA, the CDR3 is TGTGCCAGCAGCCAAGGGAGTAGCGGGAGCCACAATGAGCAGTTCTTC. The J gene is TRBJ2-1, the V gene TRBV4-2, with 9 bases matching TRBD2. There are 16 residues in the CDR3. J lost 5 bases, V lost 1 base, and 6 bases had no gene match. The germline V gene encodes CDR1 LGHNA and CDR2 YNFKEQ.

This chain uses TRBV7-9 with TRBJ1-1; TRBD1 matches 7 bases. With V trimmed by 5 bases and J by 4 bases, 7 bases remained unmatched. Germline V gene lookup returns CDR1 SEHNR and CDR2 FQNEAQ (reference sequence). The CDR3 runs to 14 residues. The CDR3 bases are TGTGCCAGCAGCCACGAGGGGGCTATCACTGAAGCTTTCTTT. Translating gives CASSHEGAITEAFF.

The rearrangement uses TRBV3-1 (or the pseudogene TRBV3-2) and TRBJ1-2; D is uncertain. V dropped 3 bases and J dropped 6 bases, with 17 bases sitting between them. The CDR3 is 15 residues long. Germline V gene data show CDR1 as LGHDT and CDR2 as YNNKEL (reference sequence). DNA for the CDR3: TGTGCCAGCAGCCATGGCGGTCCTAACGCGAATGGCTACACCTTC. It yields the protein CASSHGGPNANGYTF.

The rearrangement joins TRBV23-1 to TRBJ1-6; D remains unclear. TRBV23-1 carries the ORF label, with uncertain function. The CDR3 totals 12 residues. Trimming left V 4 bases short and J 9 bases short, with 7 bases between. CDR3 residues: CASSPRVSPLHF. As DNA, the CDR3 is TGCGCCAGCAGTCCGAGGGTTTCACCCCTCCACTTT.

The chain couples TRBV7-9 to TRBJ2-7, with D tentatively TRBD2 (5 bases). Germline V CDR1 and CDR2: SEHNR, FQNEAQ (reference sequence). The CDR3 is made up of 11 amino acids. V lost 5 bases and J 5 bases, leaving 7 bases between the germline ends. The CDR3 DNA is TGTGCCAGCAGCCACGGGAACGAGCAGTACTTC. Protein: CASSHGNEQYF.

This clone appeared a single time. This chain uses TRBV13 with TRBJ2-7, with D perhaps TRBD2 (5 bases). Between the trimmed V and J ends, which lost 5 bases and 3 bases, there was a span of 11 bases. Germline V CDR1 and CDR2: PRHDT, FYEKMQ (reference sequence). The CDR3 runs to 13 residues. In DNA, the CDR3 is TGTGCCAGCAGCACCGGACTTAACTACGAGCAGTACTTC. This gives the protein CASSTGLNYEQYF.

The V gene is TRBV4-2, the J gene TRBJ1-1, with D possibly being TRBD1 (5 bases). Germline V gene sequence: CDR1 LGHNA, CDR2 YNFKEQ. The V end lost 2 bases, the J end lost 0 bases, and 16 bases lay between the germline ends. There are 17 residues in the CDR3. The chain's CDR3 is CASSQPPGGRLNTEAFF. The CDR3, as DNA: TGTGCCAGCAGCCAACCCCCCGGGGGGAGGTTGAACACTGAAGCTTTCTTT.

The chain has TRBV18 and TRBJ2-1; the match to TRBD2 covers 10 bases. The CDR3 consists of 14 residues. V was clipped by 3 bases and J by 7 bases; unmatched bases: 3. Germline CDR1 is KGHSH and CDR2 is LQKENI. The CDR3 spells CASSPASGSNEQFF. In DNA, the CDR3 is TGTGCCAGCTCACCGGCTAGCGGGAGTAATGAGCAGTTCTTC.

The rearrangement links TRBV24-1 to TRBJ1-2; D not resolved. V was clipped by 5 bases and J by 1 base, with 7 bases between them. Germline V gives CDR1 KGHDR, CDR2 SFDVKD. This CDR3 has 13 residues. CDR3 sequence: CATSVGNNYGYTF. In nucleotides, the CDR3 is TGTGCCACCAGTGTCGGGAATAACTATGGCTACACCTTC.

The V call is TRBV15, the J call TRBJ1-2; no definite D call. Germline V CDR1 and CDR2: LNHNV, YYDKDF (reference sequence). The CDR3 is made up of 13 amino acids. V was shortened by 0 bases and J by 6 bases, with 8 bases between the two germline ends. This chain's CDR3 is CATSRERVDGYTF. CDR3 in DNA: TGTGCCACCAGCAGAGAGAGGGTTGATGGCTACACCTTC.

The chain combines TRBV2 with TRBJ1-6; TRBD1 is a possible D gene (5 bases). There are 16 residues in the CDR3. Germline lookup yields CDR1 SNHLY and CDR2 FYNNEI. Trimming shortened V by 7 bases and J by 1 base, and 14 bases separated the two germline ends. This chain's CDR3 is CASMGPGGSYNSPLHF. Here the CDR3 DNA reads TGTGCCAGCATGGGACCCGGAGGGTCCTATAATTCACCCCTCCACTTT.

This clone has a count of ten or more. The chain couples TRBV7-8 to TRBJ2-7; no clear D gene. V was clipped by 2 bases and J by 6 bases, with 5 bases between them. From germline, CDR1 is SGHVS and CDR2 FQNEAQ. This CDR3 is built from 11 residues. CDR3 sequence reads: CASSLRGEQYF. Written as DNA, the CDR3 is TGTGCCAGCAGCTTAAGAGGCGAGCAGTACTTC.

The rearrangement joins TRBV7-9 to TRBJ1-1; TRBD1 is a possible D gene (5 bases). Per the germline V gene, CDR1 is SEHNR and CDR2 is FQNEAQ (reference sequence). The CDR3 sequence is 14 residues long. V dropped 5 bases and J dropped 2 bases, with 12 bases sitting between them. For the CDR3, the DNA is TGTGCCAGCAGCACGGACGGGGGTAACACTGAAGCTTTCTTT. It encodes CASSTDGGNTEAFF.

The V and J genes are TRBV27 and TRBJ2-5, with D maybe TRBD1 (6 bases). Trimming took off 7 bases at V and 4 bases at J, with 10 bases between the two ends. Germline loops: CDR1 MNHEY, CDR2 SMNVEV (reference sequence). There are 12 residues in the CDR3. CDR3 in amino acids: CASKGDGETQYF. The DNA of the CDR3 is TGTGCCAGCAAGGGGGACGGAGAGACCCAGTACTTC.

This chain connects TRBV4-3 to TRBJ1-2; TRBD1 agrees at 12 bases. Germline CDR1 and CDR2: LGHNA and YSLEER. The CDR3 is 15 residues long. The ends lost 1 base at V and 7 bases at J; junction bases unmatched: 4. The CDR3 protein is CASSQGDRGLGGYTF. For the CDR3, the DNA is TGCGCCAGCAGCCAAGGGGACAGGGGGCTTGGTGGCTACACCTTC.

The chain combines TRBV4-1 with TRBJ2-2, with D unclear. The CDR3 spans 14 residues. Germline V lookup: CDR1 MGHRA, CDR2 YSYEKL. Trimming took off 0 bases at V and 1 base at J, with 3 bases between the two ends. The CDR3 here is CASSQDQNTGELFF. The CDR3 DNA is TGCGCCAGCAGCCAAGATCAGAACACCGGGGAGCTGTTTTTT.

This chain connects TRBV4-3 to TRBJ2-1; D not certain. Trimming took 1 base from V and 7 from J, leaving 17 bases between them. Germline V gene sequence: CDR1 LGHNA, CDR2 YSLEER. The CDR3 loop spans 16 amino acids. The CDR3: CASSQASPNLRNEQFF. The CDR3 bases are TGCGCCAGCAGCCAAGCCTCGCCGAACCTACGGAATGAGCAGTTCTTC.

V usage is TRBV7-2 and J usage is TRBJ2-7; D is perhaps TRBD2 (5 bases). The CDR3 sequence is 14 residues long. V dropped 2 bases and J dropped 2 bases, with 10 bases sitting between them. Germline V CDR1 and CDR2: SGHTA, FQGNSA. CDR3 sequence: CASSLNGRAYEQYF. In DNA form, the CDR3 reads TGTGCCAGCAGCTTAAATGGGCGGGCCTACGAGCAGTACTTC.

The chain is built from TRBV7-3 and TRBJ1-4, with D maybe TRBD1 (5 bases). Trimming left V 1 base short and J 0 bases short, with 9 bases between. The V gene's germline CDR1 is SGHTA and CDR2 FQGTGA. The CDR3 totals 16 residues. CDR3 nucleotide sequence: TGTGCCAGCAGCTTAAAGTGCAGGGCAACTAATGAAAAACTGTTTTTT. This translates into CASSLKCRATNEKLFF.

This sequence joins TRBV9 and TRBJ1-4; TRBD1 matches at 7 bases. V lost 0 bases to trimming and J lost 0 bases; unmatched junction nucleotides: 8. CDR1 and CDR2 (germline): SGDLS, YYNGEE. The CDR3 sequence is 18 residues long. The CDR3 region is CASSVVGGRPATNEKLFF. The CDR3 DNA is TGTGCCAGCAGCGTAGTAGGGGGCCGGCCCGCAACTAATGAAAAACTGTTTTTT.

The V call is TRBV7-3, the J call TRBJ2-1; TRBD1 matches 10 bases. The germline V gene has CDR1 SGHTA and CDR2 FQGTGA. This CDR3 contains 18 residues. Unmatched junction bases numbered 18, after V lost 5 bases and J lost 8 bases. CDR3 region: CASSTRQGAFRLSHEQFF. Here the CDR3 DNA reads TGTGCCAGCAGCACCCGACAGGGGGCGTTCCGGCTTAGCCATGAGCAGTTCTTC.

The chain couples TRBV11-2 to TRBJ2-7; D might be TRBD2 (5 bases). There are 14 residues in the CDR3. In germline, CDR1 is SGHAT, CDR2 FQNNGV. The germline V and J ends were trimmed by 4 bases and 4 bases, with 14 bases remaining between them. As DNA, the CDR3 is TGTGCCAGCAGCTCCGCGGGCGCCCAATACGAGCAGTACTTC. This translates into CASSSAGAQYEQYF.

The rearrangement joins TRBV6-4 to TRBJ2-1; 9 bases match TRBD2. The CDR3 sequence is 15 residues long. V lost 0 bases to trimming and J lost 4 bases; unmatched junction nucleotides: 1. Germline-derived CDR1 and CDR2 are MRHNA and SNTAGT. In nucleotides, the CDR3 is TGTGCCAGCAGTGACTCCGCGGGAGGGTACAATGAGCAGTTCTTC. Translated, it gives CASSDSAGGYNEQFF.

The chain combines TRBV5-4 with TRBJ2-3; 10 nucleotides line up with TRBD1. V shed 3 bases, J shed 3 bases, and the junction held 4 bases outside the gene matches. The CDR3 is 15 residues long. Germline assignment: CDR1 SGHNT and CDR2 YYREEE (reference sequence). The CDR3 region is CASSSPGQGTDTQYF. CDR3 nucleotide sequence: TGTGCCAGCAGCTCTCCGGGACAGGGGACAGATACGCAGTATTTT.

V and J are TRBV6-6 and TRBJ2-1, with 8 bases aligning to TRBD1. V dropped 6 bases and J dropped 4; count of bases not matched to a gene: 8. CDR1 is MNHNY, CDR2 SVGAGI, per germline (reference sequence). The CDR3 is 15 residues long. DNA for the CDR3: TGTGCCAGCAGAACCCCCAGGACAGGGTACAATGAGCAGTTCTTC. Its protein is CASRTPRTGYNEQFF.

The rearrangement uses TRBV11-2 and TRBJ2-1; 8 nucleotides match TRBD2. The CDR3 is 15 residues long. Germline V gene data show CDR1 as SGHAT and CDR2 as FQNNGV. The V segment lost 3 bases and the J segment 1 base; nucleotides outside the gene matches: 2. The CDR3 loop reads CASSFREGSYNEQFF. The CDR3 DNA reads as TGTGCCAGCAGCTTTCGGGAGGGGTCCTACAATGAGCAGTTCTTC.

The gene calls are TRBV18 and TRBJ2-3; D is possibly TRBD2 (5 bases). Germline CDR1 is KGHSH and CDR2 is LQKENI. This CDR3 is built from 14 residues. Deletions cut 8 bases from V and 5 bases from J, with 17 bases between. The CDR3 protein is CASAMREIKDTQYF. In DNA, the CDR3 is TGTGCCAGCGCGATGAGGGAAATCAAAGATACGCAGTATTTT. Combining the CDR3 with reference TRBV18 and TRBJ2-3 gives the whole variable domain NAGVMQNPRHLVRRRGQEARLRCSPMKGHSHVYWYRQLPEEGLKFMVYLQKENIIDESGMPKERFSAEFPKEGPSILRIQQVVRGDSAAYFCASAMREIKDTQYFGPGTRLTVL.

The CDR3 spells CASRSATGLEAFF. The CDR3 region has the DNA TGTGCCAGCAGATCGGCGACAGGGCTTGAAGCTTTCTTT. The chain recombines TRBV7-9 with TRBJ1-1; the match to TRBD1 covers 7 bases. V shed 6 bases and J 7 bases; nucleotides not matched to a gene: 8. The CDR3 covers 13 residues. The germline CDR1 and CDR2 sequences are SEHNR and FQNEAQ (reference sequence).

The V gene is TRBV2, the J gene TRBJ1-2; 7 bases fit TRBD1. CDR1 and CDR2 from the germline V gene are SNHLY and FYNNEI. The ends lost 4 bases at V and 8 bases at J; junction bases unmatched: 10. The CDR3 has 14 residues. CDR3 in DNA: TGTGCCAGCAGTGGGGACAGCCCACCGGGCGGCTACACCTTC. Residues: CASSGDSPPGGYTF. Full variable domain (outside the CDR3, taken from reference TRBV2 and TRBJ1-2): EPEVTQTPSHQVTQMGQEVILRCVPISNHLYFYWYRQILGQKVEFLVSFYNNEISEKSEIFDDQFSVERPDGSNFTLKIRSTKLEDSAMYFCASSGDSPPGGYTFGSGTRLTVV.